These 25 T cell receptor beta chains were all obtained from the same sample, sequenced in a study of blood T cell repertoires in COVID-19. Some clones are missing from TCRdb's copy, which holds only in-frame ones; the method was immunoSEQ multiplex PCR. The data contain roughly 50,000 clones, more than 90% of them singletons. Specimen: peripheral blood. Every receptor here comes from a man between 50 and 59 years old with active COVID-19.

Here the CDR3 DNA reads TGTGCCAGCAGTGAAGCCCGGGGACAGCCGGGCACAGATACGCAGTATTTT. Residues: CASSEARGQPGTDTQYF. This chain links TRBV2 with TRBJ2-3; TRBD1 aligns across 7 bases. Looked up from germline, CDR1 is SNHLY and CDR2 is FYNNEI. This CDR3 comprises 17 residues. V lost 0 bases, J lost 1 base, and 7 bases stayed unmatched.

This clone was found a few times. The chain joins TRBV6-6 to TRBJ2-7, with TRBD1 as a possible D gene (5 bases). Trimming left V 0 bases short and J 4 bases short, with 10 bases between. The germline CDR1 and CDR2 sequences are MNHNY and SVGAGI (reference sequence). The CDR3 is made up of 14 amino acids. The CDR3 here is CASSYSSGLYEQYF. The CDR3 DNA follows: TGTGCCAGCAGTTACTCCTCAGGGCTATACGAGCAGTACTTC.

This clone occurred once. This sequence joins TRBV19 and TRBJ2-1; 11 bases align to TRBD1. The CDR3 runs 15 residues. Germline V CDR1 and CDR2: LNHDA, SQIVND (reference sequence). Germline trimming cut 4 bases from V and 8 bases from J; bases unmatched to any gene: 7. The CDR3 coding sequence is TGTGCCAGTAGTAGCGGACAGGGGGCGCGATATGAGCAGTTCTTC. This codes for CASSSGQGARYEQFF.

The chain recombines TRBV5-5 with TRBJ2-3, with 9 bases aligning to TRBD1. Germline V lookup: CDR1 SGHKS, CDR2 YYEKEE (reference sequence). Germline trimming cut 2 bases from V and 5 bases from J; bases unmatched to any gene: 9. There are 16 residues in the CDR3. For the CDR3, the DNA is TGTGCCAGCAGCTTAAACCGGGACAGGGCGGTAGATACGCAGTATTTT. Its translation is CASSLNRDRAVDTQYF.

V is TRBV5-1 and J is TRBJ2-5, with D possibly being TRBD2 (6 bases). Trimming pared 1 base from V and 5 bases from J, leaving 18 bases between. This CDR3 comprises 16 residues. From germline, CDR1 is SGHRS and CDR2 YFSETQ. In DNA, the CDR3 is TGCGCCAGCAGCTTGCTTACCAACCCGGGGGTTGAGACCCAGTACTTC. Amino acids: CASSLLTNPGVETQYF.

The CDR3 is CASTRYNEQFF. CDR3 nucleotides: TGTGCCAGCACTAGGTACAATGAGCAGTTCTTC. V is TRBV12-3 or TRBV12-4 and J is TRBJ2-1; D remains ambiguous. V was pared by 7 bases and J by 4 bases, with 5 bases between. The CDR3 extends over 11 amino acids.

This chain links TRBV5-1 with TRBJ1-3, with D unresolved. The CDR3 covers 13 residues. The V end lost 0 bases, the J end lost 5 bases, and 6 bases lay between the germline ends. Germline V gene sequence: CDR1 SGHRS, CDR2 YFSETQ. The CDR3 loop is CASSLDSRNTIYF. The CDR3 DNA sequence: TGCGCCAGCAGCTTGGACAGTCGAAACACCATATATTTT.

This chain uses TRBV2 with TRBJ2-4, with 9 bases identical to TRBD1. CDR1 and CDR2 (germline): SNHLY, FYNNEI. V lost 7 bases and J lost 0; bases outside the gene matches: 13. The CDR3 loop spans 18 amino acids. CDR3 in DNA: TGTGCCAGCACCTTGGACAGGGGCCTTATAATAGCCAAAAACATTCAGTACTTC. Translation gives CASTLDRGLIIAKNIQYF.

The chain combines TRBV28 with TRBJ2-7; 8 nucleotides align to TRBD1. The germline gives CDR1 MDHEN, CDR2 SYDVKM. This CDR3 has 15 amino acids. Trimming took 5 bases from V and 9 from J; bases not matched to a gene: 15. The DNA of the CDR3 is TGTGCCAGCAGTACCCCCCGACAGGGGCTCTCCTGGCAGTACTTC. Translation: CASSTPRQGLSWQYF.

The CDR3 region has the DNA TGTGCCAGCAGAGCGGGAGCAGATACGCAGTATTTT. This translates into CASRAGADTQYF. V and J are TRBV2 and TRBJ2-3; 8 bases fit TRBD2. CDR1 is SNHLY, CDR2 FYNNEI, per germline. There are 12 residues in the CDR3. J gave up 4 bases and V 6 bases, and 0 bases lay outside the gene matches.

DNA of the CDR3: TGCGCCAGCACCCTGCGGGGTCCCACAGATACGCAGTATTTT. Its protein is CASTLRGPTDTQYF. The rearrangement links TRBV5-1 to TRBJ2-3, with a tentative D call TRBD2 (6 bases). Between the trimmed V and J ends, which lost 6 bases and 2 bases, there was a span of 13 bases. The CDR3 runs 14 residues. CDR1 SGHRS and CDR2 YFSETQ come from the germline V gene.

The V call is TRBV7-9, the J call TRBJ2-3, with a tentative D call TRBD2 (5 bases). CDR1 and CDR2 (germline): SEHNR, FQNEAQ (reference sequence). The CDR3 has 14 residues. Deletions cut 3 bases from V and 4 bases from J, with 11 bases between. The CDR3 DNA is TGTGCCAGCAGCTTCGGGAAAATGGCAGATACGCAGTATTTT. Its translation: CASSFGKMADTQYF.

The V gene is TRBV5-5, the J gene TRBJ2-1; D gene unclear. This CDR3 spans 20 amino acids. Germline CDR1 reads SGHKS; CDR2 reads YYEKEE (reference sequence). The V and J ends lost 3 bases and 0 bases respectively, with 25 bases between them. The DNA for the CDR3 is TGTGCCAGCAGCTCCCAAGATTCGCAAGGAGAAGTGAGCTCCTACAATGAGCAGTTCTTC. It yields the protein CASSSQDSQGEVSSYNEQFF.

The rearrangement links TRBV14 to TRBJ2-6; no clear D. The germline V gene encodes CDR1 SGHDN and CDR2 FVKESK. Trimming pared 3 bases from V and 0 bases from J, leaving 12 bases between. The CDR3 consists of 17 residues. CDR3 nucleotides: TGTGCCAGCAGCCACCGGAGTCTTCGCTCTGGGGCCAACGTCCTGACTTTC. Protein sequence: CASSHRSLRSGANVLTF.

The chain employs TRBV28 and TRBJ2-7, with 7 bases aligning to TRBD2. V gave up 3 bases and J gave up 1 base; unmatched junction bases: 3. The CDR3 is 14 residues long. CDR1 is MDHEN, CDR2 SYDVKM, per germline. The CDR3 DNA follows: TGTGCCAGCAGTTTGGTGCGGGAGTCCTACGAGCAGTACTTC. It yields the protein CASSLVRESYEQYF.

The J gene is TRBJ2-5, the V gene TRBV5-1; possible D gene TRBD1, 6 bases. In germline, CDR1 is SGHRS, CDR2 YFSETQ. V dropped 4 bases and J dropped 1 base, with 14 bases sitting between them. The CDR3 consists of 15 residues. In DNA, the CDR3 is TGCGCCAGCAGCAAACTACAGGGTAGCCAAGAGACCCAGTACTTC. Residues: CASSKLQGSQETQYF. The whole variable domain, remainder taken from reference TRBV5-1 and TRBJ2-5, is KAGVTQTPRYLIKTRGQQVTLSCSPISGHRSVSWYQQTPGQGLQFLFEYFSETQRNKGNFPGRFSGRQFSNSRSEMNVSTLELGDSALYLCASSKLQGSQETQYFGPGTRLLVL.

This rearrangement joins TRBV18 to TRBJ2-3; 7 bases fit TRBD1. The V gene end was trimmed by 3 bases and the J gene end by 2 bases; junction bases not matched to a gene: 8. This CDR3 region has 16 residues. Germline V lookup: CDR1 KGHSH, CDR2 LQKENI. The CDR3 nucleotides are TGTGCCAGCTCACCGTTGGACAGGATTATCACAGATACGCAGTATTTT. This codes for CASSPLDRIITDTQYF.

The chain couples TRBV5-1 to TRBJ2-3; 8 nucleotides align to TRBD1. Germline CDR1 and CDR2: SGHRS and YFSETQ. This CDR3 contains 15 residues. Unmatched junction bases numbered 8, after V lost 8 bases and J lost 0 bases. The CDR3: CASRTGTTSTDTQYF. The CDR3 coding sequence is TGCGCCAGTCGGACAGGGACCACTAGCACAGATACGCAGTATTTT.

The chain recombines TRBV6-5 with TRBJ1-2; no clear D gene. V lost 7 bases and J 4 bases, leaving 16 bases between the germline ends. Germline V lookup: CDR1 MNHEY, CDR2 SVGAGI. The CDR3 has 14 residues. CDR3 sequence: CASTPTENLYGYTF. The CDR3 DNA sequence: TGTGCCAGCACACCGACGGAGAACCTCTATGGCTACACCTTC.

The genes are TRBV4-1 and TRBJ2-2; D is unresolved. The CDR3 sequence is 14 residues long. CDR1 is MGHRA and CDR2 is YSYEKL in the germline V gene. V dropped 6 bases and J dropped 0 bases, with 8 bases sitting between them. The CDR3 DNA is TGCGCCAGCAGACTTAACGCGAACACCGGGGAGCTGTTTTTT. Residues: CASRLNANTGELFF.

The chain's CDR3 is CASSLMRPTTDTQYF. In nucleotides, the CDR3 is TGTGCCAGCAGCTTAATGCGGCCTACTACAGATACGCAGTATTTT. The chain carries TRBV7-2 and TRBJ2-3; D remains ambiguous. V lost 2 bases and J lost 3, with 12 bases in between. The CDR3 consists of 15 residues. From germline, CDR1 is SGHTA and CDR2 FQGNSA.

The rearrangement uses TRBV3-1 (or the pseudogene TRBV3-2) and TRBJ1-1; no clear D gene. Germline CDR1 and CDR2: LGHDT and YNNKEL (reference sequence). This CDR3 is 15 amino acids long. Between the trimmed V and J ends, which lost 1 base and 6 bases, there was a span of 15 bases. The chain's CDR3 is CASSQGGGLTSEAFF. The DNA for the CDR3 is TGTGCCAGCAGCCAAGGAGGTGGCCTCACCTCTGAAGCTTTCTTT.

CDR3 in amino acids: CASSSGQGITYNEQFF. CDR3 in DNA: TGTGCCAGCTCATCCGGACAGGGTATTACCTACAATGAGCAGTTCTTC. This chain joins TRBV18 and TRBJ2-1; TRBD1 agrees at 8 bases. The junction had 8 bases not matched to a gene; V was cut back by 5 bases and J by 2 bases. Germline V gives CDR1 KGHSH, CDR2 LQKENI. There are 16 residues in the CDR3.

The CDR3: CASSEGIVSGDEQYF. The CDR3 DNA sequence: TGTGCCAGCAGTGAAGGGATTGTTAGCGGGGACGAGCAGTACTTC. The J gene is TRBJ2-7, the V gene TRBV6-1; 8 bases fit TRBD2. Germline trimming cut 1 base from V and 5 bases from J; bases unmatched to any gene: 7. CDR1 MNHNS and CDR2 SASEGT come from the germline V gene. CDR3 length: 15 residues.

This clone turned up a few times. This chain joins TRBV7-6 and TRBJ1-6, with TRBD1 as a possible D gene (6 bases). The CDR3 is 16 residues long. Looked up from germline, CDR1 is SGHVS and CDR2 is FNYEAQ. Trimming removed 1 base from V and 10 bases from J, with 17 bases in between. The CDR3 reads CASSLGTAGGRSPLHF. The CDR3 bases are TGTGCCAGCAGCTTAGGAACCGCTGGGGGCAGATCACCCCTCCACTTT.